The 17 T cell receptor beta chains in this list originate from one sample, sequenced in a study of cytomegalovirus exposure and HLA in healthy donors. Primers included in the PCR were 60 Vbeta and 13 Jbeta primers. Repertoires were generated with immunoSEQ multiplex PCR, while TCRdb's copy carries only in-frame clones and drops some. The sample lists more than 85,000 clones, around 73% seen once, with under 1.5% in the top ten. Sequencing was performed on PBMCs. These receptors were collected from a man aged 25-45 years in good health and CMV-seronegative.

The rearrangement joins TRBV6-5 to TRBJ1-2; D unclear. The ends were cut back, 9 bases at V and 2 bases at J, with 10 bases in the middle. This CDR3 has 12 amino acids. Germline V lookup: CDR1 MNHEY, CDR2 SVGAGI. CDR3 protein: CASWSLNYGYTF. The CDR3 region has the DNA TGTGCCAGTTGGAGCCTAAACTATGGCTACACCTTC.

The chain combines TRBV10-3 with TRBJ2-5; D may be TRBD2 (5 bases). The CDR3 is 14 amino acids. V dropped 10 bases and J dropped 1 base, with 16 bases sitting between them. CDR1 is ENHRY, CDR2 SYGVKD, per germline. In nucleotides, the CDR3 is TGTGCCACATGGGTAGGACTCGTCCAAGAGACCCAGTACTTC. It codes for CATWVGLVQETQYF.

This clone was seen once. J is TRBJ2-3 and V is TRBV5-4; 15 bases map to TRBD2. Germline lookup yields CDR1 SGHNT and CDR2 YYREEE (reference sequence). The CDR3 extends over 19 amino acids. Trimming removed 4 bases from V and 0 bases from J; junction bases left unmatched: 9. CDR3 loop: CASSEGLAGGSASTDTQYF. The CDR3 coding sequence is TGTGCCAGCAGCGAGGGACTAGCGGGGGGTTCTGCTAGCACAGATACGCAGTATTTT.

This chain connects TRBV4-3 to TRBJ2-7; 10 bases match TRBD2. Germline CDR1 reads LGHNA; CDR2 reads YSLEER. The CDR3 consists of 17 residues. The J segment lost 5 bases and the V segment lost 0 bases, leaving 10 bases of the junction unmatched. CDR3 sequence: CASSQDRSLAGSNEQYF. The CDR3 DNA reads TGCGCCAGCAGCCAAGATAGGTCACTAGCGGGGTCCAACGAGCAGTACTTC.

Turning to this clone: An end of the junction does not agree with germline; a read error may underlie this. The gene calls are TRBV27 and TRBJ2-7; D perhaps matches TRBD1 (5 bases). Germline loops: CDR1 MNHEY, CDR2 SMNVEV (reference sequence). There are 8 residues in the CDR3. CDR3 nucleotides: TGTGCCAGCAGTTTAACAGGCTTC. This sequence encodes CASSLTGF.

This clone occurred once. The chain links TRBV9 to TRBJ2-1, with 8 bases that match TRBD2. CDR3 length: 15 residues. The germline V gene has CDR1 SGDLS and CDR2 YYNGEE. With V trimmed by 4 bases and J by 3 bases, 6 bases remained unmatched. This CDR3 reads CASSPTSGDYNEQFF. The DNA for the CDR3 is TGTGCCAGCAGCCCCACTAGCGGTGACTACAATGAGCAGTTCTTC.

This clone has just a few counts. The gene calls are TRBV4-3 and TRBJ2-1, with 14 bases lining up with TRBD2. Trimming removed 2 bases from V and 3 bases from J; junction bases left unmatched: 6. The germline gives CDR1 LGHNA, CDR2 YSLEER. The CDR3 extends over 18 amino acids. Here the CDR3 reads CASSQPPGTSGSYNEQFF. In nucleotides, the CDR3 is TGCGCCAGCAGCCAACCGCCCGGGACTAGCGGGAGCTACAATGAGCAGTTCTTC.

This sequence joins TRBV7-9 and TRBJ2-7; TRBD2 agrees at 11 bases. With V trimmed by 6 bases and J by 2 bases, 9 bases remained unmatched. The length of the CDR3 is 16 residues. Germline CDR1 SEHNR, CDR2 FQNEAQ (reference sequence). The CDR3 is CASRTGTSGKTYEQYF. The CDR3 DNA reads TGTGCCAGCAGAACTGGGACTAGCGGAAAAACCTACGAGCAGTACTTC.

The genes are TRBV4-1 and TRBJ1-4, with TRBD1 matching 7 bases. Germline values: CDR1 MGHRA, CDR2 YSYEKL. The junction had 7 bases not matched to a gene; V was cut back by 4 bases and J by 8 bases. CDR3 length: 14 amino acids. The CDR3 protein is CASSLLTGLEKLFF. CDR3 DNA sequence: TGCGCCAGCAGCCTTCTGACAGGGCTGGAAAAACTGTTTTTT.

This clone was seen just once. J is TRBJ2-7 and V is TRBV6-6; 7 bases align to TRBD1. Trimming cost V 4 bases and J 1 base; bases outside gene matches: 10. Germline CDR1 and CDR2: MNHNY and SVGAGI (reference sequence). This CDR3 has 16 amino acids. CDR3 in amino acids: CASSLNPGQKSYEQYF. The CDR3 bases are TGTGCCAGCAGTTTGAACCCGGGACAGAAGTCCTACGAGCAGTACTTC.

CDR3 bases: TGTGCCAGCTTCCAGATCGGCAGGAGGGCCTACGAGCAGTACTTC. It yields the protein CASFQIGRRAYEQYF. This sequence joins TRBV6-1 and TRBJ2-7, with D possibly TRBD2 on 6 matching bases. CDR1 MNHNS and CDR2 SASEGT come from the germline V gene. The CDR3 spans 15 residues. Trimming took 8 bases from V and 2 from J, leaving 19 bases between them.

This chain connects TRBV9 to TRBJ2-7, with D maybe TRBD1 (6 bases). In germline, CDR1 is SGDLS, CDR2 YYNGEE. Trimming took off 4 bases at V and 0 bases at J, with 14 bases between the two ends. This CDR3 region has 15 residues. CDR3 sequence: CASSPYQDSSYEQYF. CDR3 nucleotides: TGTGCCAGCAGCCCCTATCAGGACAGCTCCTACGAGCAGTACTTC.

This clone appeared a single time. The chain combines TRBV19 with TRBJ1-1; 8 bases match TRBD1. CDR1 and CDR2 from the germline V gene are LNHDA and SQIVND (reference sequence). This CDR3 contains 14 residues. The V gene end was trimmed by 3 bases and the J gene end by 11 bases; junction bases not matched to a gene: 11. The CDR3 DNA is TGTGCCAGTAGTATGTCCAGGGGGCAAGGCTGGGCTTTCTTT. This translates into CASSMSRGQGWAFF.

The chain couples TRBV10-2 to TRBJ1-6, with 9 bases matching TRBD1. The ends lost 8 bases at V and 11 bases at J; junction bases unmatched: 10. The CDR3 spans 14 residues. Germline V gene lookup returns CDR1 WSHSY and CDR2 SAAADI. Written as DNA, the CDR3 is TGCGCCAGCTCCCCACGGGACAGGGTTCCACCCCTCCACTTT. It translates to CASSPRDRVPPLHF.

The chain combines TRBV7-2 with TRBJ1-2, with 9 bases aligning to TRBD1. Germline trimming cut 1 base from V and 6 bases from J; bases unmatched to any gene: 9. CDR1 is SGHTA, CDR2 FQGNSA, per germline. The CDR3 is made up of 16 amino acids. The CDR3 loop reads CASSLGAWDRVHGYTF. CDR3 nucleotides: TGTGCCAGCAGCTTAGGTGCGTGGGACAGGGTGCATGGCTACACCTTC. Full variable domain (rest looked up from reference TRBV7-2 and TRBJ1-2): GAGVSQSPSNKVTEKGKDVELRCDPISGHTALYWYRQSLGQGLEFLIYFQGNSAPDKSGLPSDRFSAERTGGSVSTLTIQRTQQEDSAVYLCASSLGAWDRVHGYTFGSGTRLTVV.

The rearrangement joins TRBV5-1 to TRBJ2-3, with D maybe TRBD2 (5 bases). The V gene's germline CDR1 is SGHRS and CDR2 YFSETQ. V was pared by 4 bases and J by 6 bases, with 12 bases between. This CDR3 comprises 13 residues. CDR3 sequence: CASSSLPGDTQYF. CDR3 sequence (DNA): TGCGCCAGCAGCAGCCTACCGGGGGATACGCAGTATTTT.

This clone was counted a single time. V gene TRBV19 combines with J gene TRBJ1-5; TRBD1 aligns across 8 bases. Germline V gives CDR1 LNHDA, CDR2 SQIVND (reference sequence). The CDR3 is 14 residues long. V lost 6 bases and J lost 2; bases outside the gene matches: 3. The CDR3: CASSEDRGNQPQHF. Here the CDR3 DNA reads TGTGCCAGTAGCGAGGACAGGGGCAATCAGCCCCAGCATTTT.